The rows below give T cell receptor beta chains drawn from one sample of a study of T cells after yellow fever vaccination. MiXCR was run by TCRdb on the 5' RACE reads, yielding one entry per CDR3 protein. The sample lists 500,000 to 550,000 distinct CDR3 sequences; about a fifth were seen once. The specimen comprised PBMCs, sampled roughly 20 days after the first yellow fever vaccination. Source of these receptors: a man aged 18 to 29 who received the YFV17D yellow fever vaccine. Each CDR3 is given with its conserved first and last residue. D genes are given only for firm matches. The listing skips clone size in some rows; elsewhere it reads once, few, many or a size class.

clone size	J gene	V gene	D gene	CDR3 DNA	CDR3 protein
few	TRBJ2-7	TRBV6-2/TRBV6-3	.	TGTGCCAGCAGTTCCCGGGTTATCTACGAGCAGTACTTC	CASSSRVIYEQYF
few	TRBJ2-5	TRBV6-2/TRBV6-3	TRBD1	TGTGCCAGCAGGGACAGGGATCAGTACTTC	CASRDRDQYF
.	TRBJ2-2	TRBV20-1	.	TGCAGTGCTATAGGGACCTCGAACACCGGGGAGCTGTTTTTT	CSAIGTSNTGELFF
few	TRBJ2-3	TRBV29-1	.	TGCAGCGTCTTTATACCTGACTTTACAGATACGCAGTATTTT	CSVFIPDFTDTQYF
few	TRBJ2-3	TRBV24-1	.	TGTGCCACCAGTGAACAGGGACGGGGAAATACGCAGTATTTT	CATSEQGRGNTQYF
few	TRBJ2-2	TRBV27	TRBD2	TGTGCCAGCAAGGGGACTAGCGGGGTTAGCGGGGAGCTGTTTTTT	CASKGTSGVSGELFF
few	TRBJ2-2	TRBV12-3/TRBV12-4	.	TGTGCCAGCAGTTTAGACAGGAGGTCCACCGGGGAGCTGTTTTTT	CASSLDRRSTGELFF
.	TRBJ2-1	TRBV3-1	TRBD1	TGTGCCAGCAGCCAAGATGGGGGACAGGCCCGCCTGGATTACAATGAGCAGTTCTTC	CASSQDGGQARLDYNEQFF
.	TRBJ1-6	TRBV6-6	.	TGTGCCAGCGAGGGAAATTCACCCCTCCACTTT	CASEGNSPLHF
few	TRBJ2-3	TRBV10-2	TRBD1	TGCGCCAGCACCTCAGGGGGCTTCGACACAGATACGCAGTATTTT	CASTSGGFDTDTQYF
few	TRBJ2-1	TRBV24-1	.	TGTGCCACCTCGGTATACAATGAGCAGTTCTTC	CATSVYNEQFF
.	TRBJ2-7	TRBV7-2	.	TGTGCCAGCAGCTTAGATTGGGGTGGCGAGCAGTACTTC	CASSLDWGGEQYF